The source of this TCR beta chain is a study of somatic mutations in cytotoxic T cells in rheumatoid arthritis. Overall study results and limits: A significant difference in CD8+ T-cell clonality was not found between rheumatoid arthritis patients and age-matched healthy controls.

This clone was observed once. Its antigen remains unknown. Method: immunoSEQ multiplex PCR; TCRdb's copy keeps in-frame clones and lacks some. Of 10,000 to 12,000 clones listed, over 75% are singletons. Trimming left V 4 bases short and J 6 bases short, with 5 bases between. Germline CDR1 is SGHRS and CDR2 is YFSETQ. The CDR3 is made up of 11 amino acids. Sequencing used CD8+ T cells sorted from blood. This receptor was identified in a middle-aged man in good health. V usage is TRBV5-1 and J usage is TRBJ2-1; maybe TRBD2 (5 bases). In DNA, the CDR3 is TGCGCCAGCAGCGCGGGCAATGAGCAGTTCTTC. It translates to CASSAGNEQFF. The full variable domain, rest sourced from reference TRBV5-1 and TRBJ2-1, is KAGVTQTPRYLIKTRGQQVTLSCSPISGHRSVSWYQQTPGQGLQFLFEYFSETQRNKGNFPGRFSGRQFSNSRSEMNVSTLELGDSALYLCASSAGNEQFFGPGTRLTVL.